The 19 T cell receptor beta chains presented below share a single source sample, sequenced in a study of blood T cell repertoires in COVID-19. Produced via immunoSEQ multiplex PCR; TCRdb's table is partial and in-frame only. The sample contains fewer than 90,000 clones, 88% of which appear only once. Sequencing was performed on peripheral blood. The receptors were gathered from a human donor in a cohort sampled during active COVID-19.

The chain combines TRBV7-2 with TRBJ2-7; TRBD2 matches 11 bases. Germline V gene lookup returns CDR1 SGHTA and CDR2 FQGNSA. V was clipped by 5 bases and J by 1 base; unmatched bases: 10. CDR3 length: 17 residues. For the CDR3, the DNA is TGTGCCAGCAGCATTCTAGCGGGAGGCAGTCGGTCCTACGAGCAGTACTTC. This sequence encodes CASSILAGGSRSYEQYF.

V and J are TRBV7-9 and TRBJ1-1, with 7 bases that match TRBD1. V dropped 1 base and J dropped 5; count of bases not matched to a gene: 4. The CDR3 covers 14 residues. In germline, CDR1 is SEHNR, CDR2 FQNEAQ (reference sequence). DNA for the CDR3: TGTGCCAGCAGCTTAGGGGGACAGAAAACTGAAGCTTTCTTT. It encodes CASSLGGQKTEAFF.

The chain recombines TRBV3-1 (or the pseudogene TRBV3-2) with TRBJ1-2, with a weak D call TRBD1 (6 bases). Germline lookup yields CDR1 LGHDT and CDR2 YNNKEL (reference sequence). This CDR3 is built from 15 residues. The V and J ends lost 3 bases and 4 bases respectively, with 15 bases between them. DNA for the CDR3: TGTGCCAGCAGCCATCACAGGGATGGAGGCTATGGCTACACCTTC. Protein: CASSHHRDGGYGYTF.

The chain uses TRBV27 and TRBJ2-7, with 9 bases aligning to TRBD1. CDR3 length: 16 residues. The germline CDR1 and CDR2 sequences are MNHEY and SMNVEV (reference sequence). Unmatched junction bases numbered 11, after V lost 7 bases and J lost 1 base. The CDR3 spells CASKQAPGTGSYEQYF. The CDR3, as DNA: TGTGCCAGCAAGCAGGCACCGGGGACAGGGTCCTACGAGCAGTACTTC.

This clone appeared once. The rearrangement links TRBV7-9 to TRBJ2-7; 13 nucleotides agree with TRBD2. The germline CDR1 and CDR2 sequences are SEHNR and FQNEAQ (reference sequence). Trimming cost V 1 base and J 8 bases; bases outside gene matches: 5. The CDR3 covers 15 residues. Here the CDR3 reads CASSLGTSGSIKQYF. In DNA, the CDR3 is TGTGCCAGCAGCTTAGGGACTAGCGGGAGCATTAAGCAGTACTTC.

V and J are TRBV10-3 and TRBJ2-1; a weak D match, TRBD2 (5 bases). CDR3 length: 14 residues. Germline V gene data show CDR1 as ENHRY and CDR2 as SYGVKD. Between the trimmed V and J ends, which lost 4 bases and 5 bases, there was a span of 12 bases. CDR3 amino acids: CAISGGLWNNEQFF. The CDR3 region has the DNA TGTGCCATCAGTGGAGGGCTTTGGAACAATGAGCAGTTCTTC.

This chain uses TRBV28 with TRBJ1-1; no clear D. V dropped 3 bases and J dropped 3 bases, with 5 bases sitting between them. The germline V gene encodes CDR1 MDHEN and CDR2 SYDVKM. The CDR3 has 12 residues. CDR3 protein: CASSLRYTEAFF. As DNA, the CDR3 is TGTGCCAGCAGTTTGAGGTACACTGAAGCTTTCTTT.

The chain has TRBV6-4 and TRBJ2-3, with D tentatively TRBD1 (6 bases). This CDR3 comprises 15 residues. The germline gives CDR1 MRHNA, CDR2 SNTAGT. The V and J ends lost 6 bases and 4 bases respectively, with 17 bases between them. CDR3 nucleotides: TGTGCCAGCAGCGAACAGGGAATCCAGGCAGATACGCAGTATTTT. Encoded protein: CASSEQGIQADTQYF.

This chain uses TRBV28 with TRBJ1-2, with 8 bases identical to TRBD1. Per the germline V gene, CDR1 is MDHEN and CDR2 is SYDVKM. The J segment lost 8 bases and the V segment lost 5 bases, leaving 10 bases of the junction unmatched. This CDR3 comprises 14 residues. CDR3 nucleotide sequence: TGTGCCAGCAGTGTCCCAGGGGGCGTGGAAGGCTACACCTTC. It encodes CASSVPGGVEGYTF.

This chain connects TRBV5-4 to TRBJ2-7, with TRBD2 matching 7 bases. The germline V gene encodes CDR1 SGHNT and CDR2 YYREEE (reference sequence). The CDR3 runs 14 residues. Germline trimming cut 0 bases from V and 7 bases from J; bases unmatched to any gene: 7. The CDR3 region is CASSLDPAGLEQYV. CDR3 nucleotide sequence: TGTGCCAGCAGCTTGGATCCAGCGGGATTGGAGCAGTACGTC.

As to this clone: This could be a read error, since a much larger clone is one nucleotide away. The rearrangement joins TRBV10-1 to TRBJ2-1; D perhaps matches TRBD1 (6 bases). V was clipped by 2 bases and J by 4 bases, with 9 bases between them. CDR1 and CDR2 (germline): WNHNN, SYGVQD (reference sequence). This CDR3 spans 14 amino acids. Here the CDR3 DNA reads TGCGCCAGCAGTGAGGCAGGGGTATACAATGAGCAGTTCTTC. The encoded protein is CASSEAGVYNEQFF.

This chain joins TRBV19 and TRBJ1-1; no clear D gene. CDR3 size: 13 residues. The germline V and J ends were trimmed by 4 bases and 3 bases, with 9 bases remaining between them. Germline lookup yields CDR1 LNHDA and CDR2 SQIVND (reference sequence). The CDR3 DNA is TGTGCCAGTAGTACCGGGAGGGACACTGAAGCTTTCTTT. It specifies CASSTGRDTEAFF.

The V gene is TRBV3-1 (or the pseudogene TRBV3-2), the J gene TRBJ2-1, with TRBD2 matching 8 bases. With V trimmed by 1 base and J by 3 bases, 5 bases remained unmatched. The CDR3 covers 16 residues. Germline V gene sequence: CDR1 LGHDT, CDR2 YNNKEL (reference sequence). This CDR3 reads CASSQVGLAGYNEQFF. In nucleotides, the CDR3 is TGTGCCAGCAGCCAAGTCGGACTAGCTGGCTACAATGAGCAGTTCTTC.

The genes are TRBV28 and TRBJ2-3, with no clear D. Looked up from germline, CDR1 is MDHEN and CDR2 is SYDVKM. The V gene lost 2 bases and the J gene lost 11 bases, with 14 bases spanning the gap. The CDR3 loop spans 13 amino acids. CDR3 loop: CASSLRRRPVQYF. CDR3 nucleotide sequence: TGTGCCAGCAGTTTACGCCGCAGGCCGGTGCAGTATTTT.

The chain joins TRBV28 to TRBJ2-1; 12 bases line up with TRBD2. CDR3 length: 15 amino acids. CDR1 MDHEN and CDR2 SYDVKM come from the germline V gene. The V gene end was trimmed by 2 bases and the J gene end by 5 bases; junction bases not matched to a gene: 1. DNA for the CDR3: TGTGCCAGCAGTTTAAGACTAGCGGGAGACAATGAGCAGTTCTTC. Its translation: CASSLRLAGDNEQFF.

The chain carries TRBV28 and TRBJ2-3; no reliable D call. V lost 5 bases to trimming and J lost 6 bases, with 9 bases between them. The CDR3 is 12 residues long. CDR1 MDHEN and CDR2 SYDVKM come from the germline V gene. CDR3 nucleotides: TGTGCCAGCAGTATTAGACTGGATACGCAGTATTTT. This gives the protein CASSIRLDTQYF.

CDR3 bases: TGTGCCAGCAGCATTAGTCTTCACAATGAGCAGTTCTTC. Its translation is CASSISLHNEQFF. The V call is TRBV7-2, the J call TRBJ2-1, with D unclear. This CDR3 spans 13 amino acids. V lost 5 bases, J lost 5 bases, and 10 bases lay in between. CDR1 and CDR2 from the germline V gene are SGHTA and FQGNSA.

As regards this clone: Other nucleotide sequences in the sample specify the same CDR3. The rearrangement joins TRBV2 to TRBJ1-2; 7 bases agree with TRBD1. This CDR3 is 14 amino acids long. J gave up 3 bases and V 4 bases, and 5 bases lay outside the gene matches. Germline assignment: CDR1 SNHLY and CDR2 FYNNEI. CDR3 sequence (DNA): TGTGCCAGCAGTGTGGGGCAGGGGGACTATGGCTACACCTTC. Residues: CASSVGQGDYGYTF.

The chain carries TRBV18 and TRBJ1-1; possible D gene TRBD1, 5 bases. This CDR3 region has 15 residues. CDR1 KGHSH and CDR2 LQKENI come from the germline V gene. V was cut by 6 bases and J by 1 base, with 15 bases left in between. The DNA for the CDR3 is TGTGCCAGCTCCAACACCGGACACCAGAACACTGAAGCTTTCTTT. It specifies CASSNTGHQNTEAFF.